The 20 T cell receptor beta chains reported below all come from one sample, sequenced in a study of PD-1 blockade in mismatch repair-deficient tumors. Libraries were prepared by immunoSEQ multiplex PCR; TCRdb keeps only in-frame clonotypes and omits some of them. The sample holds 40,000 to 65,000 clones, about 84% seen once. The starting material was peripheral blood, obtained around 19 weeks after starting pembrolizumab. Source of these receptors: an adult with mismatch repair-deficient cancer.

The CDR3 protein is CASSLAGQGAEQYF. DNA for the CDR3: TGTGCCAGCAGCTTAGCGGGACAGGGGGCCGAGCAGTACTTC. This chain connects TRBV11-3 to TRBJ2-7; 12 bases are shared with TRBD1. CDR1 SGHNT and CDR2 YENEEA come from the germline V gene. The junction had 1 base not matched to a gene; V was cut back by 1 base and J by 6 bases. CDR3 size: 14 residues.

The chain carries TRBV7-2 and TRBJ2-5; maybe TRBD1 (5 bases). With the DNA end fitting TRBJ2-7 better, the J assignment may be wrong. The germline V gene has CDR1 SGHTA and CDR2 FQGNSA. The CDR3 spans 14 residues. The DNA of the CDR3 is TGTGCCAGCAGCTTAGAGGACACAACCTACGAGCAGTACTTC. Residues: CASSLEDTTYEQYF.

The chain carries TRBV11-3 and TRBJ2-5; tentative D call: TRBD2 (6 bases). The V end lost 4 bases, the J end lost 5 bases, and 14 bases lay between the germline ends. The germline CDR1 and CDR2 sequences are SGHNT and YENEEA. CDR3 length: 14 residues. The DNA for the CDR3 is TGTGCCAGCAGCTCCAGGAGGGCCTCTGAGACCCAGTACTTC. Protein product: CASSSRRASETQYF.

This clone was counted between two and nine times. This chain uses TRBV6-4 with TRBJ1-1; D is unresolved. V lost 2 bases to trimming and J lost 7 bases, with 8 bases between them. This CDR3 is built from 12 residues. From germline, CDR1 is MRHNA and CDR2 SNTAGT. CDR3 amino acids: CASSDVAVEAFF. The CDR3 DNA reads as TGTGCCAGCAGTGACGTGGCAGTTGAAGCTTTCTTT.

In this sample, this clone turned up a few times. This CDR3 is CASSAYRGSGNTIYF. Written as DNA, the CDR3 is TGTGCCAGCAGCGCCTACAGGGGATCTGGAAACACCATATATTTT. This sequence joins TRBV7-9 and TRBJ1-3, with 7 bases that match TRBD1. CDR1 is SEHNR, CDR2 FQNEAQ, per germline (reference sequence). The CDR3 runs to 15 residues. Unmatched junction bases numbered 5, after V lost 5 bases and J lost 1 base.

This chain links TRBV29-1 with TRBJ2-7; D not certain. The V end was cut by 4 bases, the J end by 7 bases, with 14 bases between. CDR3 length equals 12 residues. Germline CDR1 is SQVTM and CDR2 is ANQGSEA. The CDR3 sequence is CSVARPGGEQYF. CDR3 in DNA: TGCAGCGTTGCCCGGCCCGGTGGGGAGCAGTACTTC.

The chain has TRBV30 and TRBJ2-1; D possibly uses TRBD1 or TRBD2 (7 bases each). Germline V gene sequence: CDR1 GTSNPN, CDR2 SVGIG (reference sequence). This CDR3 spans 14 amino acids. V was pared by 3 bases and J by 4 bases, with 13 bases between. CDR3 in amino acids: CAWRGGGTYNEQFF. DNA for the CDR3: TGTGCCTGGAGGGGAGGGGGCACATACAATGAGCAGTTCTTC.

J is TRBJ1-5 and V is TRBV28; D is possibly TRBD1 (5 bases). CDR1 and CDR2 (germline): MDHEN, SYDVKM. The CDR3 has 14 amino acids. Trimming took off 6 bases at V and 7 bases at J, with 16 bases between the two ends. CDR3 protein: CASRNPGLGQPQHF. CDR3 sequence (DNA): TGTGCCAGCAGAAATCCAGGGTTGGGCCAGCCCCAGCATTTT.

The chain uses TRBV5-8 and TRBJ2-3; TRBD1 is a possible D gene (5 bases). The CDR3 totals 12 residues. Germline assignment: CDR1 SGHTS and CDR2 YDEGEE. V was shortened by 5 bases and J by 5 bases, with 9 bases between the two germline ends. In DNA, the CDR3 is TGTGCCAGCAGTCCTAGGGGAGATACGCAGTATTTT. This sequence encodes CASSPRGDTQYF.

The rearrangement links TRBV25-1 to TRBJ1-3, with 11 bases matching TRBD1. The CDR3 length is 14 residues. J lost 4 bases, V lost 4 bases, and 0 bases had no gene match. Germline V gene lookup returns CDR1 MGHDK and CDR2 SYGVNS. CDR3 in DNA: TGTGCCAGCAGTGGGGACAGGGGGGGAAACACCATATATTTT. This sequence encodes CASSGDRGGNTIYF. Using reference TRBV25-1 and TRBJ1-3 for the parts outside the CDR3, the full variable domain is EADIYQTPRYLVIGTGKKITLECSQTMGHDKMYWYQQDPGMELHLIHYSYGVNSTEKGDLSSESTVSRIRTEHFPLTLESARPSHTSQYLCASSGDRGGNTIYFGEGSWLTVV.

The V and J genes are TRBV10-3 and TRBJ2-2; D gene uncertain. The CDR3 sequence is 14 residues long. V lost 0 bases, J lost 5 bases, and 7 bases lay in between. Germline CDR1 is ENHRY and CDR2 is SYGVKD. The CDR3 protein is CAISESTYTGELFF. The CDR3, as DNA: TGTGCCATCAGTGAGTCGACGTATACCGGGGAGCTGTTTTTT.

This clone was seen only a few times. This rearrangement joins TRBV6-1 to TRBJ2-2; D remains ambiguous. The CDR3 extends over 14 amino acids. V was pared by 3 bases and J by 5 bases, with 10 bases between. Germline V CDR1 and CDR2: MNHNS, SASEGT. The CDR3 spells CASSDGRRTGELFF. In nucleotides, the CDR3 is TGTGCCAGCAGTGATGGCCGGAGAACCGGGGAGCTGTTTTTT.

This clone was picked up a small number of times. V gene TRBV5-4 combines with J gene TRBJ1-2; a weak D match, TRBD1 (5 bases). Germline CDR1 is SGHNT and CDR2 is YYREEE (reference sequence). This CDR3 is 13 amino acids long. Trimming took off 6 bases at V and 1 base at J, with 10 bases between the two ends. The CDR3 sequence: CASTLDSNYGYTF. In DNA, the CDR3 is TGTGCCAGCACCCTTGACAGTAACTATGGCTACACCTTC.

The V call is TRBV4-2, the J call TRBJ2-3; tentative D call: TRBD2 (5 bases). Germline loops: CDR1 LGHNA, CDR2 YNFKEQ. Trimming stripped 4 bases from V and 4 bases from J, with 21 bases between. The CDR3 runs to 17 residues. For the CDR3, the DNA is TGTGCCAGCAGCCCCCAACCTAGCCCGTCTGGCGCAGATACGCAGTATTTT. It encodes CASSPQPSPSGADTQYF.

This clone was seen only once. The rearrangement joins TRBV11-2 to TRBJ2-5; TRBD2 matches at 12 bases. Germline lookup yields CDR1 SGHAT and CDR2 FQNNGV. The J segment lost 5 bases and the V segment lost 3 bases, leaving 7 bases of the junction unmatched. CDR3 length equals 16 residues. The CDR3 region is CASSLGTSGRSETQYF. CDR3 bases: TGTGCCAGCAGCTTGGGGACTAGCGGGCGTTCGGAGACCCAGTACTTC.

The chain is built from TRBV18 and TRBJ1-4, with 9 bases fitting TRBD1. CDR1 and CDR2 from the germline V gene are KGHSH and LQKENI. The length of the CDR3 is 15 residues. V shed 3 bases, J shed 7 bases, and the junction held 6 bases outside the gene matches. In DNA form, the CDR3 reads TGTGCCAGCTCACCTACCACAGGGGGCGGTGAAAAACTGTTTTTT. Protein: CASSPTTGGGEKLFF.

V usage is TRBV30 and J usage is TRBJ2-1, with TRBD1 identical over 7 bases. CDR3 size: 15 residues. Germline lookup yields CDR1 GTSNPN and CDR2 SVGIG (reference sequence). V was pared by 1 base and J by 3 bases, with 6 bases of the junction left unmatched. CDR3 amino acids: CAWSDTGVYYNEQFF. For the CDR3, the DNA is TGTGCCTGGAGTGATACAGGGGTTTACTACAATGAGCAGTTCTTC.

This clone was detected once. The rearrangement links TRBV30 to TRBJ2-3, with D perhaps matching TRBD1 or TRBD2 (5 bases each). The CDR3 runs 14 residues. Trimming took off 2 bases at V and 4 bases at J, with 13 bases between the two ends. Per the germline V gene, CDR1 is GTSNPN and CDR2 is SVGIG (reference sequence). The CDR3 sequence is CAWSPGLGADTQYF. In nucleotides, the CDR3 is TGTGCCTGGAGTCCGGGGCTCGGGGCAGATACGCAGTATTTT. Based on the CDR3 plus reference TRBV30 and TRBJ2-3, the full variable domain is SQTIHQWPATLVQPVGSPLSLECTVEGTSNPNLYWYRQAAGRGLQLLFYSVGIGQISSEVPQNLSASRPQDRQFILSSKKLLLSDSGFYLCAWSPGLGADTQYFGPGTRLTVL.

V gene TRBV6-5 combines with J gene TRBJ2-7; TRBD1 agrees at 10 bases. CDR3 size: 15 residues. CDR1 is MNHEY and CDR2 is SVGAGI in the germline V gene. V gave up 5 bases and J gave up 4 bases; unmatched junction bases: 8. CDR3 in amino acids: CASSPRQGAAYEQYF. The CDR3 DNA sequence: TGTGCCAGCAGTCCCCGACAGGGGGCAGCGTACGAGCAGTACTTC.

CDR3 sequence (DNA): TGTGCCAGTAGTACACAGGGAGGCACTGAAGCTTTCTTT. Protein sequence: CASSTQGGTEAFF. This chain links TRBV19 with TRBJ1-1; D is perhaps TRBD1 (6 bases). The V gene lost 4 bases and the J gene lost 4 bases, with 10 bases spanning the gap. CDR1 and CDR2 from the germline V gene are LNHDA and SQIVND (reference sequence). There are 13 residues in the CDR3.